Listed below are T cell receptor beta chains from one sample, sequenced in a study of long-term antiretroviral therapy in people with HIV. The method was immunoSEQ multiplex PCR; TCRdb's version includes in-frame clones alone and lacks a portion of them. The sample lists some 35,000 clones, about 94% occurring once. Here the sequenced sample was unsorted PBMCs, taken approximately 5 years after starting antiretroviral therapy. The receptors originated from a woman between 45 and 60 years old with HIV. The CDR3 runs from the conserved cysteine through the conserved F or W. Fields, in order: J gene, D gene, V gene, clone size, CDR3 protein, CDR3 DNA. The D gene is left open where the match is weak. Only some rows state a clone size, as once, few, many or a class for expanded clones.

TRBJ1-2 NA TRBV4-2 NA CASSQSLTENNYGYTF TGTGCCAGCAGCCAGTCCCTGACAGAAAACAACTATGGCTACACCTTC
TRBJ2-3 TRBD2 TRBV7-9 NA CASSNLAASTDTQYF TGTGCCAGCAGCAACCTAGCGGCAAGCACAGATACGCAGTATTTT
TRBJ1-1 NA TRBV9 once CASSLTGIWNTEAFF TGTGCCAGCAGCCTTACGGGGATATGGAACACTGAAGCTTTCTTT
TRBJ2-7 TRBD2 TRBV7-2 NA CASSQWTSGGTLGQYF TGTGCCAGCAGCCAATGGACTAGCGGGGGGACTTTGGGGCAGTACTTC
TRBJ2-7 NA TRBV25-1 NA CASSRNYEQYF TGTGCCAGCAGTCGAAACTACGAGCAGTACTTC
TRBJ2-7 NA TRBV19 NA CASSMIPRGRAYEQYF TGTGCCAGTAGTATGATCCCCAGGGGTCGGGCTTACGAGCAGTACTTC
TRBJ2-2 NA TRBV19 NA CASTGLNTGELFF TGTGCCAGTACAGGACTTAACACCGGGGAGCTGTTTTTT
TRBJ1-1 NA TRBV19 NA CASSMRAGTEAFF TGTGCCAGTAGTATGAGGGCAGGCACTGAAGCTTTCTTT
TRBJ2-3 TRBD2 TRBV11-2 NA CASSLGAGGVVTDTQYF TGTGCCAGCAGCTTGGGAGCGGGAGGCGTCGTCACAGATACGCAGTATTTT
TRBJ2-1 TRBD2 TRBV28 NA CASSGGLAGYNEQFF TGTGCCAGCAGTGGGGGACTAGCGGGGTACAATGAGCAGTTCTTC
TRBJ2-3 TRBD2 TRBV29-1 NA CSANLAGAGTQYF TGCAGCGCAAATCTAGCGGGCGCGGGTACGCAGTATTTT
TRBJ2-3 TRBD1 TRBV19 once CASSITGVERDTQYF TGTGCCAGTAGTATAACAGGGGTTGAACGCGATACGCAGTATTTT
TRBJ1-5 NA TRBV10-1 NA CASSENGNQPQHF TGCGCCAGCAGTGAGAATGGCAATCAGCCCCAGCATTTT
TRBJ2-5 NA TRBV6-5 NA CASTKGGAQETQYF TGTGCCAGCACCAAAGGGGGGGCTCAAGAGACCCAGTACTTC
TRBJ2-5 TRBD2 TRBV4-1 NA CASSLMTSGGQETQYF TGCGCCAGCAGCCTAATGACTAGCGGGGGACAAGAGACCCAGTACTTC
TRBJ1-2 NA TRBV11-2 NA CASSLERGVGGYTF TGTGCCAGCAGCTTAGAGAGGGGGGTCGGAGGCTACACCTTC
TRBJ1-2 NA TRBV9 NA CASSVEPARENYGYTF TGTGCCAGCAGCGTAGAGCCCGCCCGGGAAAACTATGGCTACACCTTC
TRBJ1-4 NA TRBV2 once CASRSRPMTNEKLFF TGTGCCAGCAGGAGCCGACCGATGACTAATGAAAAACTGTTTTTT
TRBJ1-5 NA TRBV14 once CASSRGTWQPQHF TGTGCCAGCAGCCGGGGGACCTGGCAGCCCCAGCATTTT
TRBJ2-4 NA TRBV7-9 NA CASSTSVNIQYF TGTGCCAGCAGCACATCAGTGAACATTCAGTACTTC
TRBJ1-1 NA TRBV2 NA CASSVVDTGNTEAFF TGTGCCAGCAGCGTTGTTGATACAGGTAACACTGAAGCTTTCTTT
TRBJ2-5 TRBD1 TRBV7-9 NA CASSLGQGMETQYF TGTGCCAGCAGCTTAGGACAGGGGATGGAGACCCAGTACTTC
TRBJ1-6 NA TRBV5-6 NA CASSLAGSYNSPLHF TGTGCCAGCAGCTTGGCTGGATCCTATAATTCACCCCTCCACTTT
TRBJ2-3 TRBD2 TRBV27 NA CASRFGLAGPDTQYF TGTGCCAGCAGGTTTGGACTAGCGGGGCCAGATACGCAGTATTTT
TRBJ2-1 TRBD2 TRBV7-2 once CASSLAAAGGPSYNEQFF TGTGCCAGCAGCTTAGCTGCGGCGGGGGGACCCTCCTACAATGAGCAGTTCTTC
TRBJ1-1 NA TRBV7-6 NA CASSPSGATEAFF TGTGCCAGCAGCCCCTCCGGGGCCACTGAAGCTTTCTTT
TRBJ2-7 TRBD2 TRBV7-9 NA CASSLAASGGRYEQYF TGTGCCAGCAGCTTAGCCGCTAGCGGGGGCCGATACGAGCAGTACTTC
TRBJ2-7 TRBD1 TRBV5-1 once CASSLDNRGYEQYF TGCGCCAGCAGCTTGGATAACAGGGGGTACGAGCAGTACTTC
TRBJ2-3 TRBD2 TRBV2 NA CASWSTSGITDTQYF TGTGCCAGCTGGTCTACTAGCGGAATCACAGATACGCAGTATTTT
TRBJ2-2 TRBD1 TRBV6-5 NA CATGTDYNTGELFF TGTGCCACAGGGACAGACTACAACACCGGGGAGCTGTTTTTT
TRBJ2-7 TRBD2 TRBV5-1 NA CASSLGAGEPREHEQYF TGCGCCAGCAGCTTGGGGGCGGGGGAACCTAGGGAACACGAGCAGTACTTC
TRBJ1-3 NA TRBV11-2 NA CASSRAFSGSGNTIYF TGTGCCAGCAGCCGGGCTTTCTCCGGCTCTGGAAACACCATATATTTT
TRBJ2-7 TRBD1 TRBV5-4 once CASSLWTGGVYEQYF TGTGCCAGCAGCTTGTGGACAGGGGGCGTTTACGAGCAGTACTTC
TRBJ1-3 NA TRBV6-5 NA CASSYSGSSGNTIYF TGTGCCAGCAGTTACTCGGGGAGTTCGGGAAACACCATATATTTT
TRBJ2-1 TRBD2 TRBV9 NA CASSPRTSGGGNEQFF TGTGCCAGCAGCCCCCGGACTAGCGGGGGGGGGAATGAGCAGTTCTTC
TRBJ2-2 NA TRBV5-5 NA CASSLSRHNTGELFF TGTGCCAGCAGCTTGTCGCGGCACAACACCGGGGAGCTGTTTTTT
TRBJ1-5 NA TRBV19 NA CASSIDRPVNQPQHF TGTGCCAGTAGTATAGACAGGCCAGTCAATCAGCCCCAGCATTTT
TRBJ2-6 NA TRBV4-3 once CASSLTWATGANVLTF TGCGCCAGCAGCCTAACATGGGCGACTGGGGCCAACGTCCTGACTTTC
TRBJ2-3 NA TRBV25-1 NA CASSGFADTQYF TGTGCCAGCAGTGGCTTTGCAGATACGCAGTATTTT
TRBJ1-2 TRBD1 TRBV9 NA CASSVALGGQGKGYTF TGTGCCAGCAGCGTAGCCCTCGGGGGACAGGGTAAGGGCTACACCTTC
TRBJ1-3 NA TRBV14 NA CASSHLVSSGNTIYF TGTGCCAGCAGCCATTTGGTGAGCTCTGGAAACACCATATATTTT
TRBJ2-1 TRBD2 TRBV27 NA CASSPGGGAFGNEQFF TGTGCCAGCAGTCCAGGCGGGGGGGCCTTTGGGAATGAGCAGTTCTTC
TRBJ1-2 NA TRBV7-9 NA CASSPYTRGYTF TGTGCCAGCAGCCCATACACACGAGGCTACACCTTC
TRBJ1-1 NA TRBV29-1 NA CSVIALAGPTVSEAFF TGCAGCGTGATCGCTCTGGCGGGCCCAACAGTTAGTGAAGCTTTCTTT
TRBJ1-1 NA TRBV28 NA CASSSAPGEAHTEAFF TGTGCCAGCAGTTCCGCCCCAGGTGAGGCCCACACTGAAGCTTTCTTT